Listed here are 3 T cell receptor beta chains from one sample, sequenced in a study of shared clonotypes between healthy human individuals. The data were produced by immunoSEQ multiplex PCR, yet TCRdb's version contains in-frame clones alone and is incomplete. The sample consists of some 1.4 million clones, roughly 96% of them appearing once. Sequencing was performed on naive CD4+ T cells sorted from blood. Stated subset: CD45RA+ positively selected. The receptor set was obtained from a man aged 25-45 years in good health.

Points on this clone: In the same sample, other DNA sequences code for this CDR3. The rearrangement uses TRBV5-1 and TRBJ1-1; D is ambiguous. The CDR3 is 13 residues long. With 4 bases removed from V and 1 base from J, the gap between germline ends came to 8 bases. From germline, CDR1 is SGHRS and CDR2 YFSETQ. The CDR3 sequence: CASSLQTNTEAFF. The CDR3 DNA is TGCGCCAGCAGCCTACAGACGAACACTGAAGCTTTCTTT.

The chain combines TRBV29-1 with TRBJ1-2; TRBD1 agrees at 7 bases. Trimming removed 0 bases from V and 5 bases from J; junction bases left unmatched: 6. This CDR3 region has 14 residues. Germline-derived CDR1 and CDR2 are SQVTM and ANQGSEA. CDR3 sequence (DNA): TGCAGCGTTGAAGATTTGGACAGGAAATATGGCTACACCTTC. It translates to CSVEDLDRKYGYTF.

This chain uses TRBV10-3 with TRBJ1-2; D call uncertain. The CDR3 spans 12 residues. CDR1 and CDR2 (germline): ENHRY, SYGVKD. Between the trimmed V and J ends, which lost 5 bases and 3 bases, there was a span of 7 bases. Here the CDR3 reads CAISFGDYGYTF. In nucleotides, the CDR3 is TGTGCCATCAGTTTCGGCGACTATGGCTACACCTTC.